A selection of T cell receptor beta chains follows, all from one sample in a study of blood T cell repertoires in COVID-19. Using immunoSEQ multiplex PCR, the repertoire was profiled, and TCRdb retains in-frame clones only, with some absent. Of tens of thousands of clones in the sample, around 84% were seen once. Sequencing input: peripheral blood. The receptors were gathered from a human donor in a cohort sampled during active COVID-19. The CDR3 runs from the conserved cysteine through the conserved F or W. The D gene is left open where the match is weak. Only part of the rows carry a size: once, few, many, or a class if the clone is expanded.

abundance,d_gene,v_gene,j_gene,CDR3nt,CDR3aa
NA,TRBD1,TRBV5-1,TRBJ1-6,TGCGCCAGCAGCTTTAATGGACAGGGTCGGGATAATTCACCCCTCCACTTT,CASSFNGQGRDNSPLHF
NA,TRBD2,TRBV7-6,TRBJ2-7,TGTGCCAGCAGCTTAGCCTCGGGACTAGTGCACGAGCAGTACTTC,CASSLASGLVHEQYF
NA,TRBD1,TRBV28,TRBJ1-5,TGTGCCCGCAGTTTAAACAGGGGGCGCAATCAGCCCCAGCATTTT,CARSLNRGRNQPQHF
NA,NA,TRBV11-3,TRBJ2-1,TGTGCCAGCAGCTTTGCAGGGGTGAATGAGCAGTTCTTC,CASSFAGVNEQFF
NA,TRBD1,TRBV6-5,TRBJ1-4,TGTGCCAGCAGTACAGGGGGCAGGGAAAAACTGTTTTTT,CASSTGGREKLFF
NA,NA,TRBV5-6,TRBJ2-1,TGTGCCAGCAGCTTCTTCGCCCTGAGCTCCTACAATGAGCAGTTCTTC,CASSFFALSSYNEQFF
NA,TRBD2,TRBV19,TRBJ2-3,TGTGCCAGTAGCCCTCCTGGACTAGCGGGGGTCACAGATACGCAGTATTTT,CASSPPGLAGVTDTQYF
NA,NA,TRBV5-1,TRBJ2-3,TGCGCCAGCAGCTTAGGACAGCCCGGCGATACGCAGTATTTT,CASSLGQPGDTQYF
NA,TRBD1,TRBV6-6,TRBJ2-1,TGTGCCAGCAGTTACTCTGGACAGGGGAACAATGAGCAGTTCTTC,CASSYSGQGNNEQFF
NA,TRBD1,TRBV6-5,TRBJ1-1,TGTGCCAGCAGTACGACAGGGGGCAGAACTGAAGCTTTCTTT,CASSTTGGRTEAFF
NA,TRBD1,TRBV5-4,TRBJ1-5,TGTGCCAGCAGCTCGGGACAGCACAATCAGCCCCAGCATTTT,CASSSGQHNQPQHF
NA,TRBD1,TRBV4-1,TRBJ2-7,TGCGCCAGCAGCCAACCTAGACAGGGCTACGAGCAGTACTTC,CASSQPRQGYEQYF
NA,NA,TRBV20-1,TRBJ1-1,TGCAGTGCTATGGCAGGGTCAGAAGCTTTCTTT,CSAMAGSEAFF
NA,TRBD1,TRBV6-5,TRBJ1-2,TGTGCCAGCAGTTACCGACAGGGTGGGGTATATGGCTACACCTTC,CASSYRQGGVYGYTF
NA,TRBD2,TRBV5-1,TRBJ2-1,TGCGCCAGCAGCTTGGTTGGGACTAGCGGCAATGAGCAGTTCTTC,CASSLVGTSGNEQFF
NA,TRBD2,TRBV12-3/TRBV12-4,TRBJ2-1,TGTGCCAGCAATGCGGGAGAGGTTGAGCAGTTCTTC,CASNAGEVEQFF
NA,TRBD2,TRBV7-3,TRBJ2-3,TGTGCCACCTCACTAGCGGGGGGGCGGGGCACAGATACGCAGTATTTT,CATSLAGGRGTDTQYF
once,NA,TRBV3-1/TRBV3-2,TRBJ2-5,TGTGCCAGCAGCCAAGGGGGGCGTGAGACCCAGTACTTC,CASSQGGRETQYF
few,NA,TRBV27,TRBJ1-5,TGTGCCAGCAGTTCCGACAGCCCCAATCAGCCCCAGCATTTT,CASSSDSPNQPQHF
NA,TRBD1,TRBV5-1,TRBJ2-5,TGCGCCAGCAGCTTGTCGGGACAGAAAGAGACCCAGTACTTC,CASSLSGQKETQYF
NA,NA,TRBV19,TRBJ1-3,TGTGCCAGTAGTCCGACAAGTCTTGTCTCTGGAAACACCATATATTTT,CASSPTSLVSGNTIYF
NA,TRBD1,TRBV30,TRBJ1-2,TGTGCCTGGAGACAGGGGTATGGCTACACCTTC,CAWRQGYGYTF
NA,TRBD1,TRBV6-5,TRBJ1-5,TGTGCCAGCACTAAAACAGGGGAGGGCAATCAGCCCCAGCATTTT,CASTKTGEGNQPQHF
NA,TRBD1,TRBV6-5,TRBJ1-1,TGTGCCAGCATTACAGGGGGCGGCACTGAAGCTTTCTTT,CASITGGGTEAFF
NA,TRBD2,TRBV7-2,TRBJ2-1,TGTGCCAGCAGCTTAGGGGTGGCGGGAGGCCCCTACAATGAGCAGTTCTTC,CASSLGVAGGPYNEQFF
NA,NA,TRBV7-8,TRBJ2-1,TGTGCCAGCAGCTCCTCCCGGGGGACTCCCGGGCGGTTCTTC,CASSSSRGTPGRFF
NA,TRBD2,TRBV4-1,TRBJ2-2,TGCGCCAGCAGCCAAGATACGACTAGCGGCGATGGGTCCGGGGAGCTGTTTTTT,CASSQDTTSGDGSGELFF
once,NA,TRBV27,TRBJ1-2,TGTGCCAGCAGTTTCAAGGGAGAGGGCTACACCTTC,CASSFKGEGYTF
NA,TRBD1,TRBV29-1,TRBJ2-1,TGCAGCGGCAGGGACAGTAACAATGAGCAGTTCTTC,CSGRDSNNEQFF
NA,NA,TRBV5-5,TRBJ2-7,TGTGCCAGCAGCTCGAGCTCCTACGAGCAGTACTTC,CASSSSSYEQYF
NA,TRBD2,TRBV7-9,TRBJ2-1,TGTGCCAGCAGCTTAGCTTGGCGGGAGGGTGATGAGCAGTTCTTC,CASSLAWREGDEQFF
NA,TRBD1,TRBV19,TRBJ2-6,TGTGCCAGTAGTATCGGGACAGGGACCGGGGCCAACGTCCTGACTTTC,CASSIGTGTGANVLTF
NA,NA,TRBV18,TRBJ2-3,TGTGCCAGCTCACGGTTTGCCGGAGATAGCACAGATACGCAGTATTTT,CASSRFAGDSTDTQYF
NA,TRBD2,TRBV25-1,TRBJ2-7,TGTGCCAGCAGTGAATTACTAGCGGGAGTTGGCGAGCAGTACTTC,CASSELLAGVGEQYF
NA,NA,TRBV6-5,TRBJ2-7,TGTGCCAGCAGAGCCGCGGGGGCCGGACACGAGCAGTACTTC,CASRAAGAGHEQYF
NA,NA,TRBV2,TRBJ2-3,TGTGCCAGCAGTGTCGACTCAGCGGGTGGAGATACGCAGTATTTT,CASSVDSAGGDTQYF
NA,NA,TRBV15,TRBJ1-2,TGTGCCACCAGCAGAGATCTGGCGGGAAAACTGGACTATGGCTACACCTTC,CATSRDLAGKLDYGYTF
NA,TRBD1,TRBV27,TRBJ1-4,TGTGCCAGCAGTTCTACCGGGACAGGGTTTGAAAAACTGTTTTTT,CASSSTGTGFEKLFF
NA,NA,TRBV5-1,TRBJ2-3,TGCGCCAGCAGCTTGGGAGGCCCCCAAGATACGCAGTATTTT,CASSLGGPQDTQYF
NA,TRBD2,TRBV7-8,TRBJ2-1,TGTGCCAGCAGACGGGGGGGAAGCACCTACAATGAGCAGTTCTTC,CASRRGGSTYNEQFF
NA,TRBD1,TRBV19,TRBJ2-5,TGTGCCAGTAGTATCTCAGGGGGCGCGTTAACCCAGTACTTC,CASSISGGALTQYF
NA,NA,TRBV5-4,TRBJ2-1,TGTGCCAGCAGCCCCACTGCTAGTCTCTACAATGAGCAGTTCTTC,CASSPTASLYNEQFF